This TCR beta chain was captured by sequencing in a study of T cell changes during pregnancy in multiple sclerosis. The CDR3 contains 15 residues. V lost 4 bases and J lost 4; bases outside the gene matches: 6. Germline values: CDR1 SGHRS, CDR2 YFSETQ. Generated by immunoSEQ multiplex PCR, the TCRdb table keeps only in-frame clones and is missing some. Of approximately 50,000 clones listed, 80% to 95% are singletons. Source: CD4+ T cells from peripheral blood mononuclear cells, taken after pregnancy. This chain connects TRBV5-1 to TRBJ1-3, with 9 bases identical to TRBD1. The source is a female donor in good health, enrolled as a control in a pregnancy study. The CDR3 loop is CASSTNRGLGNTIYF. Here the CDR3 DNA reads TGCGCCAGCAGCACAAACAGGGGGCTCGGAAACACCATATATTTT.